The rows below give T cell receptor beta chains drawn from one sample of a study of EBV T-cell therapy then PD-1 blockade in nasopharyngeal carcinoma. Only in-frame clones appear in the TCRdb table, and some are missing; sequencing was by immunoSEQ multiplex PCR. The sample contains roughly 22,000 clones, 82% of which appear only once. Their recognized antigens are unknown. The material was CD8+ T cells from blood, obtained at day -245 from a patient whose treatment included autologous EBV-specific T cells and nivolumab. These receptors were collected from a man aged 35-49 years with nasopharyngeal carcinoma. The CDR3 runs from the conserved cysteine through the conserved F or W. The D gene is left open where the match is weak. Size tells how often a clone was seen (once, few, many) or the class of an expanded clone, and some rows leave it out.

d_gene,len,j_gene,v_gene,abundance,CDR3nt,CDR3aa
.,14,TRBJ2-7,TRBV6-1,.,TGTGCCAGCAGTCCGGCGGGGCCGCCCTACGAGCAGTACTTC,CASSPAGPPYEQYF
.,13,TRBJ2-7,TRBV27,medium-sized,TGTGCCATGACCCGGGCCCAATTCTACGAGCAGTACTTC,CAMTRAQFYEQYF
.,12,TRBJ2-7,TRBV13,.,TGTGCCAGCAGCTTAGCTAGGGACGAGCAGTACTTC,CASSLARDEQYF
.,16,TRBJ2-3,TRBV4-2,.,TGTGCCAGCAGCCAAGGATCGGGGGCTTTCACAGATACGCAGTATTTT,CASSQGSGAFTDTQYF
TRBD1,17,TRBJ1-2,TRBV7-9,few,TGTGCCAGCAGCCCTTGGGACAGGGGGCTTGAGAACTATGGCTACACCTTC,CASSPWDRGLENYGYTF
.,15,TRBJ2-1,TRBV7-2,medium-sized,TGTGCCAGCAGCTTTTCACTGGAGATTTACAATGAGCAGTTCTTC,CASSFSLEIYNEQFF
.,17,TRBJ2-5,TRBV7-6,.,TGTGCCAGCAGCAAACGGGTCCTACAGGGTGGGTTGGAGACCCAGTACTTC,CASSKRVLQGGLETQYF
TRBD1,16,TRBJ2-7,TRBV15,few,TGTGCCACCAGCAGAGACCGGGACAGGGGCACCTACGAGCAGTACTTC,CATSRDRDRGTYEQYF
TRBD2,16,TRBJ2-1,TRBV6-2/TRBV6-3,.,TGTGCCAGCAGTTACCGGGGGGAGGTCTCCTACAATGAGCAGTTCTTC,CASSYRGEVSYNEQFF
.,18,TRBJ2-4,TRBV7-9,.,TGTGCCAGCAGCCCACGCCTGAAGGGGGGTATAGCCAAAAACATTCAGTACTTC,CASSPRLKGGIAKNIQYF
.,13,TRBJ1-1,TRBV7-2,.,TGTGCCAGCAGCTTAGTAGAGAACACTGAAGCTTTCTTT,CASSLVENTEAFF
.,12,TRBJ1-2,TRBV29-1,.,TGCAGCGTTGAACAGGGTTGGCAAGGCTACACCTTC,CSVEQGWQGYTF
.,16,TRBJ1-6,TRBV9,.,TGTGCCAGCAGCGTAAAGGTTGGCGGAGCCGATTCACCCCTCCACTTT,CASSVKVGGADSPLHF
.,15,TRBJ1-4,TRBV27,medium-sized,TGTGCCAGCAGTTTATCTACAGCAACTAATGAAAAACTGTTTTTT,CASSLSTATNEKLFF
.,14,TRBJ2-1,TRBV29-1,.,TGCAGCGTTGAAGATCTTGGGCCTACGGGTGAGCAGTTCTTC,CSVEDLGPTGEQFF
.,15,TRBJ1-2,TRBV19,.,TGTGCCAGTAGCCTCGGGGGGGGGTCCCTCTATGGCTACACCTTC,CASSLGGGSLYGYTF
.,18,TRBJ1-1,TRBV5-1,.,TGCGCCAGCAGTTGGGTCCCCGGGTCAGAGCAAATGAACACTGAAGCTTTCTTT,CASSWVPGSEQMNTEAFF
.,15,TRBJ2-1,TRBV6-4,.,TGTGCCAGCAGTGAGGGGGCCGGCTCCTACAATGAGCAGTTCTTC,CASSEGAGSYNEQFF
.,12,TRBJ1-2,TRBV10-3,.,TGTGCCATCAGTGAGTCTGACTATGGCTACACCTTC,CAISESDYGYTF
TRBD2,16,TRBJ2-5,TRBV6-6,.,TGTGCCAGCAGCCTCGGGAGCGGGGGGCGTCAAGAGACCCAGTACTTC,CASSLGSGGRQETQYF